This is a list of T cell receptor beta chains from one sample in a study of T cell responses to AZD1222 COVID-19 vaccine. Repertoires were generated with immunoSEQ multiplex PCR, while TCRdb's copy carries only in-frame clones and drops some. The table lists tens of thousands of clones, 60% to 85% of them singletons. The sample here was peripheral blood, taken 28 days after the second dose of the MenACWY control vaccine. These receptor sequences come from an adult who received the MenACWY meningococcal vaccine as a control. CDR3s include the opening cysteine and the closing phenylalanine or tryptophan. A D gene is named only where the DNA matches it firmly. Not all rows give a size; the values are once, few, many and, for expanded clones, a class.

j_call	d_call	clone_size	v_call	cdr3_nt	cdr3_aa
TRBJ2-3	.	.	TRBV6-5	TGTGCCAGCAGTTACTTGGGGGCAGATACGCAGTATTTT	CASSYLGADTQYF
TRBJ2-7	TRBD1	.	TRBV4-3	TGCGCCAGCAGCCAGGTCCGGGACAGAGACTACGAGCAGTACTTC	CASSQVRDRDYEQYF
TRBJ1-5	TRBD1	.	TRBV7-2	TGTGCCAGCAGCTTAACAGGGGGAGCAGGTCAGCCCCAGCATTTT	CASSLTGGAGQPQHF
TRBJ1-5	.	.	TRBV2	TGTGCCAGCAGTGAAGCGAACAGGAATCAGCCCCAGCATTTT	CASSEANRNQPQHF
TRBJ1-4	.	.	TRBV30	TGTGCCTGGAGTCCTGGGGGTGAAAAACTGTTTTTT	CAWSPGGEKLFF
TRBJ1-1	.	.	TRBV5-6	TGTGCCAGCAGCTTGGGTACTGAAGCTTTCTTT	CASSLGTEAFF
TRBJ2-5	TRBD2	.	TRBV10-3	TGTGCCATCAGTGAGTCGACTAGCGGGGAAGAGACCCAGTACTTC	CAISESTSGEETQYF
TRBJ1-2	TRBD1	.	TRBV6-5	TGTGCCAGCAGTTCCCTTCGGGACAGATCCTATGGCTACACCTTC	CASSSLRDRSYGYTF
TRBJ1-4	.	.	TRBV11-2	TGTGCCAGCAGCTTATCAGGATTAGGAGAAAAACTGTTTTTT	CASSLSGLGEKLFF
TRBJ1-2	TRBD1	few	TRBV19	TGTGCCAGTAGTAGGGACAGGGACCGGCAGGGCTACACCTTC	CASSRDRDRQGYTF
TRBJ1-5	.	.	TRBV12-3/TRBV12-4	TGTGCCAGCAGATATAGTAGCAATCAGCCCCAGCATTTT	CASRYSSNQPQHF
TRBJ2-1	.	.	TRBV3-1/TRBV3-2	TGTGCCAGCAGCCCGACTGGGAGCTCCTACAATGAGCAGTTCTTC	CASSPTGSSYNEQFF
TRBJ1-5	.	.	TRBV30	TGTGCCTGGAGTCCGCGGAACCATGCCCATAGCAATCAGCCCCAGCATTTT	CAWSPRNHAHSNQPQHF
TRBJ2-3	.	.	TRBV2	TGTGCCAGCAGCGAAAGGTGGGGGAGGGATACGCAGTATTTT	CASSERWGRDTQYF
TRBJ2-1	.	.	TRBV15	TGTGCCACCGGCCGGGACGTGAGCTCCTACAATGAGCAGTTCTTC	CATGRDVSSYNEQFF
TRBJ1-6	.	.	TRBV6-5	TGTGCCAGCAGGAACTCGGACAGTTTTTCACCCCTCCACTTT	CASRNSDSFSPLHF
TRBJ2-1	TRBD2	.	TRBV4-2	TGTGCCAGCAGCCAAGATGGCGGCGGGGGGGGCGTCAATGAGCAGTTCTTC	CASSQDGGGGGVNEQFF